The 25 T cell receptor beta chains reported below all come from one sample, sequenced in a study of sequential checkpoint blockade in melanoma. The treatment here: randomized to nivolumab then ipilimumab (arm A) or the reverse (arm B). Only in-frame clones appear in the TCRdb table, and some are missing; sequencing was by immunoSEQ multiplex PCR. The data contain around 12,000 clones, roughly 72% of them singletons. The source was CD8+ T cells sorted from blood (inferred from file names), collected from a patient given nivolumab and ipilimumab in sequence. The receptors shown here come from a human donor with melanoma.

This chain connects TRBV29-1 to TRBJ1-2; 9 nucleotides agree with TRBD1. Trimming cost V 0 bases and J 4 bases; bases outside gene matches: 6. The CDR3 covers 15 residues. CDR1 and CDR2 (germline): SQVTM, ANQGSEA. The CDR3 here is CSVEDPQGQGYGYTF. The CDR3 DNA sequence: TGCAGCGTTGAAGATCCCCAGGGACAGGGCTATGGCTACACCTTC.

The rearrangement uses TRBV11-3 and TRBJ1-2, with unresolved D. The V end lost 0 bases, the J end lost 4 bases, and 12 bases lay between the germline ends. The length of the CDR3 is 15 residues. The germline CDR1 and CDR2 sequences are SGHNT and YENEEA. CDR3 sequence: CASSLDRGETYGYTF. The CDR3 region has the DNA TGTGCCAGCAGCTTAGATCGCGGGGAGACCTATGGCTACACCTTC.

The chain uses TRBV9 and TRBJ1-2; TRBD1 matches at 8 bases. The length of the CDR3 is 19 residues. Per germline, CDR1 SGDLS and CDR2 YYNGEE. V lost 4 bases to trimming and J lost 2 bases; unmatched junction nucleotides: 19. The CDR3 bases are TGTGCCAGCAGCTTTAGTGGGGGACAGGAGCGAATCCTAAACTATGGCTACACCTTC. Translation: CASSFSGGQERILNYGYTF.

The CDR3 is CASSDRTGGNIEAFF. CDR3 nucleotide sequence: TGTGCCAGCAGTGACAGGACAGGGGGGAATATTGAAGCTTTCTTT. The V call is TRBV2, the J call TRBJ1-1, with TRBD1 matching 10 bases. Trimming took 3 bases from V and 7 from J; bases not matched to a gene: 8. Looked up from germline, CDR1 is SNHLY and CDR2 is FYNNEI. The CDR3 extends over 15 amino acids.

V and J are TRBV6-5 and TRBJ2-1, with 13 bases fitting TRBD2. CDR3 size: 15 residues. The germline gives CDR1 MNHEY, CDR2 SVGAGI. J was trimmed by 9 bases and V by 6 bases; bases with no gene match: 8. The CDR3: CASSRTSGRPGEQFF. The CDR3 nucleotides are TGTGCCAGCAGCCGGACTAGCGGGAGACCGGGTGAGCAGTTCTTC.

The chain recombines TRBV13 with TRBJ1-1; TRBD1 might be the D (5 bases). This CDR3 region has 12 residues. Germline loops: CDR1 PRHDT, CDR2 FYEKMQ (reference sequence). Trimming removed 7 bases at V and 5 bases at J, with 11 bases between. The CDR3 is CASTPGGTEAFF. CDR3 in DNA: TGTGCCAGCACGCCGGGGGGAACTGAAGCTTTCTTT.

V gene TRBV7-9 combines with J gene TRBJ2-5; TRBD1 might be the D (8 bases). V lost 4 bases and J lost 5, with 20 bases in between. The CDR3 is 16 residues long. Looked up from germline, CDR1 is SEHNR and CDR2 is FQNEAQ (reference sequence). In nucleotides, the CDR3 is TGTGCCAGCAGCTCCCTGGACAGGGAGGGGATCGAGACCCAGTACTTC. Translation gives CASSSLDREGIETQYF.

A few counts support this clone. V is TRBV7-9 and J is TRBJ1-4; 10 bases align to TRBD1. The junction had 5 bases not matched to a gene; V was cut back by 2 bases and J by 8 bases. The CDR3 extends over 15 amino acids. Germline CDR1 is SEHNR and CDR2 is FQNEAQ (reference sequence). The CDR3 nucleotides are TGTGCCAGCAGCTTACCCGGGACAGGGGCCGAAAAACTGTTTTTT. This encodes CASSLPGTGAEKLFF.

The chain combines TRBV4-3 with TRBJ2-1; 8 bases agree with TRBD1. With 5 bases clipped from V and 4 bases from J, the junction kept 7 bases outside the gene matches. CDR3 length equals 15 residues. The germline CDR1 and CDR2 sequences are LGHNA and YSLEER. The CDR3: CASSTDRGPYNEQFF. Written as DNA, the CDR3 is TGCGCCAGCAGCACAGACAGGGGCCCGTACAATGAGCAGTTCTTC.

V gene TRBV2 combines with J gene TRBJ1-1; no clear D. V lost 1 base to trimming and J lost 1 base, with 7 bases between them. The CDR3 totals 14 residues. Germline V gene data show CDR1 as SNHLY and CDR2 as FYNNEI. For the CDR3, the DNA is TGTGCCAGCAGTGAAGATCGGGGGAACACTGAAGCTTTCTTT. Protein: CASSEDRGNTEAFF.

The genes are TRBV4-3 and TRBJ2-3; possible D gene TRBD1, 6 bases. The CDR3 has 14 residues. Trimming removed 4 bases from V and 0 bases from J, with 8 bases in between. Germline V gives CDR1 LGHNA, CDR2 YSLEER. CDR3 bases: TGCGCCAGCAGCCTCGGACAGAGCACAGATACGCAGTATTTT. The encoded protein is CASSLGQSTDTQYF.

The V and J genes are TRBV29-1 and TRBJ2-3; 8 nucleotides align to TRBD1. Losses at the gene ends were 6 bases for V and 3 bases for J; bases not matched to a gene: 5. Germline V lookup: CDR1 SQVTM, CDR2 ANQGSEA. The CDR3 is 13 residues long. The CDR3 here is CSVTGGETDTQYF. Here the CDR3 DNA reads TGCAGCGTAACAGGGGGAGAGACAGATACGCAGTATTTT.

The rearrangement links TRBV25-1 to TRBJ1-1; D call uncertain. V lost 3 bases, J lost 5 bases, and 4 bases lay in between. Per the germline V gene, CDR1 is MGHDK and CDR2 is SYGVNS. The CDR3 sequence is 11 residues long. The CDR3 DNA follows: TGTGCCAGCAGTGACCCAACTGAAGCTTTCTTT. As protein: CASSDPTEAFF.

This clone appeared a single time. The rearrangement uses TRBV25-1 and TRBJ1-2, with 9 bases aligning to TRBD1. The CDR3 consists of 13 residues. V dropped 7 bases and J dropped 7; count of bases not matched to a gene: 7. Germline V gene sequence: CDR1 MGHDK, CDR2 SYGVNS. CDR3 region: CASIGTGGFGYTF. Written as DNA, the CDR3 is TGTGCCAGCATAGGTACAGGGGGCTTTGGCTACACCTTC.

This clone was seen once. J is TRBJ2-1 and V is TRBV7-2, with D unclear. This CDR3 has 13 amino acids. Trimming shortened V by 6 bases and J by 8 bases, and 14 bases separated the two germline ends. Germline CDR1 is SGHTA and CDR2 is FQGNSA. CDR3 protein: CASSPLVTHEQFF. CDR3 DNA sequence: TGTGCCAGCAGTCCTCTAGTTACCCATGAGCAGTTCTTC.

The chain has TRBV7-2 and TRBJ2-3, with 9 nucleotides matching TRBD2. Looked up from germline, CDR1 is SGHTA and CDR2 is FQGNSA. The length of the CDR3 is 17 residues. Trimming at V came to 2 bases and at J to 6 bases, leaving 12 bases not matched to a gene. The CDR3 region is CASSLLSRGRAGDTQYF. CDR3 bases: TGTGCCAGCAGCTTACTCTCCCGCGGGAGGGCCGGGGATACGCAGTATTTT.

This chain joins TRBV27 and TRBJ1-1; no definite D call. This CDR3 has 13 residues. Trimming cost V 3 bases and J 1 base, with 6 bases left between them. Germline CDR1 MNHEY, CDR2 SMNVEV (reference sequence). The CDR3 sequence is CASSLAENTEAFF. The CDR3 DNA follows: TGTGCCAGCAGTTTGGCGGAGAACACTGAAGCTTTCTTT.

The chain employs TRBV5-4 and TRBJ1-2; D is unclear. The V gene's germline CDR1 is SGHNT and CDR2 YYREEE (reference sequence). This CDR3 is built from 15 residues. Trimming took off 4 bases at V and 4 bases at J, with 17 bases between the two ends. CDR3 in amino acids: CASSPDPGVSYGYTF. The DNA for the CDR3 is TGTGCCAGCAGCCCGGATCCCGGGGTAAGCTATGGCTACACCTTC.

Points on this clone: This same CDR3 is encoded by further DNA sequences in the sample. The V gene is TRBV27, the J gene TRBJ2-7; 7 bases are shared with TRBD2. V lost 6 bases and J lost 0; bases outside the gene matches: 5. Germline CDR1 is MNHEY and CDR2 is SMNVEV (reference sequence). This CDR3 contains 14 residues. The CDR3 region is CASSLLASSYEQYF. CDR3 nucleotides: TGTGCCAGCAGCCTACTAGCGAGCTCCTACGAGCAGTACTTC.

The chain combines TRBV27 with TRBJ2-7; TRBD2 matches 10 bases. Trimming at V came to 5 bases and at J to 2 bases, leaving 6 bases not matched to a gene. Germline-derived CDR1 and CDR2 are MNHEY and SMNVEV (reference sequence). This CDR3 contains 15 residues. The CDR3 is CASSPIAGGTYEQYF. CDR3 nucleotide sequence: TGTGCCAGCAGTCCAATAGCGGGAGGAACCTACGAGCAGTACTTC.

The V and J genes are TRBV27 and TRBJ1-1, with D unresolved. The V gene lost 4 bases and the J gene lost 10 bases, with 19 bases spanning the gap. Germline V gene data show CDR1 as MNHEY and CDR2 as SMNVEV (reference sequence). This CDR3 region has 14 residues. CDR3 DNA: TGTGCCAGCAGTTGGACCCCCGAGAGTGAGGGAGCTTTCTTT. Its translation: CASSWTPESEGAFF.

This clone is labeled as hyperexpanded. The V call is TRBV15, the J call TRBJ1-4; 12 bases align to TRBD1. This CDR3 comprises 16 residues. V trimming: 5 bases; J trimming: 5 bases; junction bases outside the gene matches: 6. Germline CDR1 LNHNV, CDR2 YYDKDF (reference sequence). The CDR3 loop is CATSAGTGGTNEKLFF. DNA of the CDR3: TGTGCCACCAGCGCTGGGACAGGGGGCACCAATGAAAAACTGTTTTTT.

This rearrangement joins TRBV5-8 to TRBJ2-3, with 16 nucleotides matching TRBD2. Germline V gene lookup returns CDR1 SGHTS and CDR2 YDEGEE. Trimming removed 9 bases from V and 5 bases from J; junction bases left unmatched: 9. This CDR3 is 16 amino acids long. The CDR3 coding sequence is TGTGCCACTTCCTCGGGACTAGCGGGGGGGCGAGATACGCAGTATTTT. This encodes CATSSGLAGGRDTQYF.

V and J are TRBV6-1 and TRBJ1-2, with D tentatively TRBD1 (5 bases). Trimming cost V 8 bases and J 6 bases, with 16 bases left between them. This CDR3 is 13 amino acids long. CDR1 and CDR2 (germline): MNHNS, SASEGT. The CDR3 bases are TGTGCCAGCGGGTTATCCAGGGAGGATGGCTACACCTTC. Residues: CASGLSREDGYTF.

This clone came up a few times. This chain uses TRBV12-5 with TRBJ1-4, with D unresolved. CDR1 and CDR2 from the germline V gene are LGHNT and FRNRAP. The CDR3 loop spans 14 amino acids. V was shortened by 3 bases and J by 8 bases, with 13 bases between the two germline ends. The CDR3: CASGFTSGGEKLFF. The DNA for the CDR3 is TGTGCTAGTGGTTTCACTAGCGGTGGGGAAAAACTGTTTTTT.